This entry lists 9 T cell receptor beta chains sequenced from one sample in a study of Ad26.COV2.S vaccination and SARS-CoV-2 variants. Profiled with immunoSEQ multiplex PCR; TCRdb holds only in-frame clones, not every one. The table lists about 350,000 clones, 70% to 90% of them singletons, with over 8.5% in the top ten. The treatment denotes: about 20 received Ad26.COV2.S at low or high dose, single or two shots; 5 received placebo; per-sample allocation not given. The samples were gathered on day 63 after the first injection of vaccine or placebo. The sequenced sample was peripheral blood, obtained in a trial of Ad26.COV2.S vaccine versus placebo. The receptors originated from a person between 18 and 65 years old who received the Ad26.COV2.S COVID-19 vaccine or a placebo.

The genes are TRBV11-3 and TRBJ1-1; maybe TRBD1 (5 bases). Trimming took off 1 base at V and 7 bases at J, with 7 bases between the two ends. Germline V gene data show CDR1 as SGHNT and CDR2 as YENEEA. The CDR3 is 12 amino acids. The CDR3 is CASSLAGHEAFF. Here the CDR3 DNA reads TGTGCCAGCAGCTTAGCGGGGCATGAAGCTTTCTTT.

The V call is TRBV6-2 or TRBV6-3, the J call TRBJ2-7; D remains ambiguous. V was shortened by 5 bases and J by 5 bases, with 16 bases between the two germline ends. CDR3 length: 14 residues. CDR1 and CDR2 (germline): MNHEY, SVGEGT. For the CDR3, the DNA is TGTGCCAGCAGTCCCCCCCCGCGGCGGAACGAGCAGTACTTC. Protein product: CASSPPPRRNEQYF.

The rearrangement links TRBV24-1 to TRBJ1-4, with TRBD1 identical over 10 bases. Trimming at V came to 3 bases and at J to 7 bases, leaving 4 bases not matched to a gene. The CDR3 is made up of 15 amino acids. Germline-derived CDR1 and CDR2 are KGHDR and SFDVKD. In DNA form, the CDR3 reads TGTGCCACCAGTGATACCGGGACAGGGGTTGAAAAACTGTTTTTT. Translation: CATSDTGTGVEKLFF.

This clone appeared once. The rearrangement uses TRBV19 and TRBJ2-3; D perhaps matches TRBD2 (7 bases). Looked up from germline, CDR1 is LNHDA and CDR2 is SQIVND (reference sequence). CDR3 length equals 16 residues. V was clipped by 6 bases and J by 0 bases, with 16 bases between them. The CDR3 here is CASSSRGGVSTDTQYF. Here the CDR3 DNA reads TGTGCCAGTAGCTCAAGGGGGGGGGTTAGCACAGATACGCAGTATTTT.

This clone was observed a few times. The chain is built from TRBV6-5 and TRBJ2-1; D is unclear. V was cut by 5 bases and J by 0 bases, with 11 bases left in between. The germline CDR1 and CDR2 sequences are MNHEY and SVGAGI. There are 15 residues in the CDR3. The CDR3 here is CASSQDHFSYNEQFF. The CDR3, as DNA: TGTGCCAGCAGTCAGGATCATTTCTCCTACAATGAGCAGTTCTTC.

As concerns this clone: Within the sample, other DNA sequences also encode this same CDR3. This chain uses TRBV9 with TRBJ2-1; possibly TRBD2 for D (6 bases). The CDR3 is made up of 15 amino acids. V lost 4 bases, J lost 4 bases, and 15 bases lay in between. Germline V gene lookup returns CDR1 SGDLS and CDR2 YYNGEE. The CDR3 DNA sequence: TGTGCCAGCAGCCCACGGGACTGGGTTTACAATGAGCAGTTCTTC. Translation: CASSPRDWVYNEQFF.

V and J are TRBV6-5 and TRBJ2-5; TRBD1 might be the D (5 bases). Germline assignment: CDR1 MNHEY and CDR2 SVGAGI. This CDR3 has 13 amino acids. Deletions cut 4 bases from V and 5 bases from J, with 11 bases between. The CDR3 DNA follows: TGTGCCAGCAGTTCCCGCAGGGCGGAGACCCAGTACTTC. Its translation is CASSSRRAETQYF.

V usage is TRBV19 and J usage is TRBJ2-7; D perhaps matches TRBD1 (7 bases). CDR3 size: 16 residues. Germline V lookup: CDR1 LNHDA, CDR2 SQIVND (reference sequence). V lost 6 bases, J lost 2 bases, and 20 bases lay in between. The CDR3: CASSQAGQHRAYEQYF. For the CDR3, the DNA is TGTGCCAGTAGCCAGGCGGGACAGCATAGGGCCTACGAGCAGTACTTC.

This chain links TRBV7-2 with TRBJ2-1; D possibly uses TRBD1 or TRBD2 (5 bases each). Germline V gives CDR1 SGHTA, CDR2 FQGNSA. Trimming removed 1 base at V and 7 bases at J, with 23 bases between. The CDR3 consists of 18 residues. This CDR3 reads CASSLETPGPFFGNEQFF. The DNA for the CDR3 is TGTGCCAGCAGCTTAGAAACCCCGGGACCTTTCTTCGGGAATGAGCAGTTCTTC. The whole variable domain, filled in from reference TRBV7-2 and TRBJ2-1, reads GAGVSQSPSNKVTEKGKDVELRCDPISGHTALYWYRQSLGQGLEFLIYFQGNSAPDKSGLPSDRFSAERTGGSVSTLTIQRTQQEDSAVYLCASSLETPGPFFGNEQFFGPGTRLTVL.